This TCR beta chain appears in the sequencing data of a study of PD-1 blockade in classical Hodgkin lymphoma. General study results and limits: Repertoires differed for reasons still undefined, possibly disease activity or prior therapy. Healthy donors reportedly exceeded newly diagnosed patients in baseline TCR diversity.

Repertoires were generated with immunoSEQ multiplex PCR, while TCRdb's copy carries only in-frame clones and drops some. The sample has 15,000 to 19,000 clones, around 84% seen once. The CDR3 is 14 residues long. Trimming cost V 6 bases and J 6 bases, with 18 bases left between them. From germline, CDR1 is SGHTS and CDR2 YDEGEE. In regard to this clone: What it binds is not known.

The sample's time point: newly diagnosed, previously untreated cHL patient sample. Starting with thawed PBMCs, CD4+ T cells were purified by magnetic negative selection. The authors compared against newly diagnosed, untreated classical Hodgkin lymphoma PBMCs. V usage is TRBV5-8 and J usage is TRBJ1-1; no clear D. Sequencing was performed on CD4+ T cells from blood. This receptor was taken from a human donor with classical Hodgkin lymphoma. The DNA for the CDR3 is TGTGCCAGCACCAAAAGACCGGGAGGGTCTGAAGCTTTCTTT. This encodes CASTKRPGGSEAFF.